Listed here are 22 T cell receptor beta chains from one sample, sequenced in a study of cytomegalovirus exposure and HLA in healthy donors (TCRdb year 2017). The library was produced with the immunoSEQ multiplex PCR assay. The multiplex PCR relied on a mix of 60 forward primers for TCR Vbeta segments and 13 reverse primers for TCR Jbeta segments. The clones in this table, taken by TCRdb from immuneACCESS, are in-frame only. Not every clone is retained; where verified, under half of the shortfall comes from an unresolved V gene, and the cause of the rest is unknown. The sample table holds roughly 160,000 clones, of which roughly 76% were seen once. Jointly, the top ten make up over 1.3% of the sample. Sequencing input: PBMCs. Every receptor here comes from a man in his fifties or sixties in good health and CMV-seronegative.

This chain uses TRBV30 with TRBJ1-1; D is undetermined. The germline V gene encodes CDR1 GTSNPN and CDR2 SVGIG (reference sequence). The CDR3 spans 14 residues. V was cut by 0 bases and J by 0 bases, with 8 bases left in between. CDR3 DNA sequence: TGTGCCTGGAGTGTACAGATCCTGAACACTGAAGCTTTCTTT. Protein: CAWSVQILNTEAFF.

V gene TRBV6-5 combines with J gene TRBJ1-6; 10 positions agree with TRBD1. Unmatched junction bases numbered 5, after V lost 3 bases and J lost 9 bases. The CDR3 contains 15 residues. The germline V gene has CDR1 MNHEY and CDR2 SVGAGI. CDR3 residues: CASSYSGQGVSPLHF. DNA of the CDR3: TGTGCCAGCAGTTATAGCGGACAGGGGGTTTCACCCCTCCACTTT.

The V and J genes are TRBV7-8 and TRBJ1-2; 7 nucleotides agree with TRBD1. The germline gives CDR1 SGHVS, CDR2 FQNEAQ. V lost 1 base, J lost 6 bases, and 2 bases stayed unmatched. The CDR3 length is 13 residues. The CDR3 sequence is CASSLGQGDGYTF. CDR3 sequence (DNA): TGTGCCAGCAGCTTAGGACAGGGCGATGGCTACACCTTC.

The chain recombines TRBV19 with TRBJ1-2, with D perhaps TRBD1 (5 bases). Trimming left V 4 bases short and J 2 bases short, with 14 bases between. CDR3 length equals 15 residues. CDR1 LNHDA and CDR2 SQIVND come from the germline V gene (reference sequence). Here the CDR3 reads CASSTVRDQNYGYTF. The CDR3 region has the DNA TGTGCCAGTAGTACGGTCAGGGATCAAAACTATGGCTACACCTTC.

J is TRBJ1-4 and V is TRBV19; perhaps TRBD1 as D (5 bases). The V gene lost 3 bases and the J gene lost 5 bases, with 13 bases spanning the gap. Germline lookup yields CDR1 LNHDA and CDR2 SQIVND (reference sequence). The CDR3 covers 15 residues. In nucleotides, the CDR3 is TGTGCCAGTAGTATCCCCGGGACTGGGAATGAAAAACTGTTTTTT. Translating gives CASSIPGTGNEKLFF.

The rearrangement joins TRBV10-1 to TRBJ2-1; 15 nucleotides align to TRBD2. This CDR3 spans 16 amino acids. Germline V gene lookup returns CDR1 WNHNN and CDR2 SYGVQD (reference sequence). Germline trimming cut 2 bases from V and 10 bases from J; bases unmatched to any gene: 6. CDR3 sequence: CASSEAPGLAGGEQFF. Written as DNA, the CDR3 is TGCGCCAGCAGTGAGGCCCCGGGACTAGCGGGAGGAGAGCAGTTCTTC.

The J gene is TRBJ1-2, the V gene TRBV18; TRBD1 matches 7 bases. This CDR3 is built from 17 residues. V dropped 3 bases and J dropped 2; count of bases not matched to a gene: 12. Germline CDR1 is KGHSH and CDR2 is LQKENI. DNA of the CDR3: TGTGCCAGCTCACCGCGCCGGGGGACAGCTTCGAACTATGGCTACACCTTC. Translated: CASSPRRGTASNYGYTF. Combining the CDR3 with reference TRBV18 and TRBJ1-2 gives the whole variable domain NAGVMQNPRHLVRRRGQEARLRCSPMKGHSHVYWYRQLPEEGLKFMVYLQKENIIDESGMPKERFSAEFPKEGPSILRIQQVVRGDSAAYFCASSPRRGTASNYGYTFGSGTRLTVV.

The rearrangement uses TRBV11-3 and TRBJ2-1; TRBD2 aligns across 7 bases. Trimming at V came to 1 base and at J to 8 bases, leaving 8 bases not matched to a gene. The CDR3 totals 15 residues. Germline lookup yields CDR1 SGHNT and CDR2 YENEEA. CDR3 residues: CASSLGTRSPHEQFF. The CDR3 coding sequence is TGTGCCAGCAGCTTAGGGACTAGAAGTCCCCATGAGCAGTTCTTC.

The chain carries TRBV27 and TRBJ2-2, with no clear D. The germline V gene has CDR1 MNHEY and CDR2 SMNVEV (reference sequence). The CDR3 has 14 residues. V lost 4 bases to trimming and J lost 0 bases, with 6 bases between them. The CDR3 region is CASSSFANTGELFF. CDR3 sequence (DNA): TGTGCCAGCAGTTCGTTCGCGAACACCGGGGAGCTGTTTTTT.

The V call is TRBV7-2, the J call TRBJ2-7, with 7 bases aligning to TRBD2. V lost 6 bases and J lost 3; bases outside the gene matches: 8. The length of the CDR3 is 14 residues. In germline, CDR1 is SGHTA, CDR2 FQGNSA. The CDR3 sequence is CASSYGGRGYEQYF. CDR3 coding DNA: TGTGCCAGCAGTTACGGCGGGAGAGGCTACGAGCAGTACTTC.

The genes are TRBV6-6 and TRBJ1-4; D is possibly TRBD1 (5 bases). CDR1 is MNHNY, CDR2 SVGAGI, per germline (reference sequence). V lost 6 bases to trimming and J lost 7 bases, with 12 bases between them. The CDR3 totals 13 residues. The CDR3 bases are TGTGCCAGCAGGCAGGGTGCTGCTGAAAAACTGTTTTTT. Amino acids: CASRQGAAEKLFF.

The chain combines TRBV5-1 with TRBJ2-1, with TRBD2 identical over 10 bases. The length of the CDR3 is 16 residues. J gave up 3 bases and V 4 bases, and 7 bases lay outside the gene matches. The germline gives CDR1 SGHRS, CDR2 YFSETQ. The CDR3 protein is CASSRSSGRGYNEQFF. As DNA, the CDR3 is TGCGCCAGCAGCCGGTCTAGCGGGAGAGGCTACAATGAGCAGTTCTTC.

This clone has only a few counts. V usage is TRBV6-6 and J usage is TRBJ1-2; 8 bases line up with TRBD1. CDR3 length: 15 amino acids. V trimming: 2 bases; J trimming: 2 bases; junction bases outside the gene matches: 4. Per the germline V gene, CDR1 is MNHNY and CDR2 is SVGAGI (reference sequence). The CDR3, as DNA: TGTGCCAGCAGTTACCCACAGGGGGAGAACTATGGCTACACCTTC. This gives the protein CASSYPQGENYGYTF.

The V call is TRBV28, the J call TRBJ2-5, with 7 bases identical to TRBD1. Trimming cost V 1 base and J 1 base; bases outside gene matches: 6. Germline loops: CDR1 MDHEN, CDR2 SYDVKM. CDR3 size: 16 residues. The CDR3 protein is CASSLFLQGLQETQYF. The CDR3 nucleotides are TGTGCCAGCAGTTTATTCCTACAGGGGCTCCAAGAGACCCAGTACTTC.

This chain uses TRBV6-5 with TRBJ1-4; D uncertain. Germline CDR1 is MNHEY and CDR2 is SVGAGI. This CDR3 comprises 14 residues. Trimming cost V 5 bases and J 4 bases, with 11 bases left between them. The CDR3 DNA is TGTGCCAGCAGTCGAGGGAGGGTTAATGAAAAACTGTTTTTT. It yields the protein CASSRGRVNEKLFF.

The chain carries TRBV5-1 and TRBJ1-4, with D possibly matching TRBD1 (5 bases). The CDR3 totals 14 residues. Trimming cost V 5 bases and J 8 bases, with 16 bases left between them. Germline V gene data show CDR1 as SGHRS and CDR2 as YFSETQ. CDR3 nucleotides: TGCGCCAGCAGAGCCCTAGAAGGGGAAGAAAAACTGTTTTTT. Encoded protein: CASRALEGEEKLFF.

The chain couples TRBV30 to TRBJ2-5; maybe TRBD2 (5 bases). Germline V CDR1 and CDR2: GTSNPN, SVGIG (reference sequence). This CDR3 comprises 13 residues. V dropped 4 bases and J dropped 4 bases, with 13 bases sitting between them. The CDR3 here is CAWNAGGSETQYF. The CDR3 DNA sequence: TGTGCCTGGAACGCGGGTGGATCAGAGACCCAGTACTTC.

The CDR3 spells CASSEGSNRQVSYEQYF. The CDR3 DNA reads TGTGCCAGCAGTGAAGGGTCCAATAGACAGGTGTCCTACGAGCAGTACTTC. The V call is TRBV6-1, the J call TRBJ2-7; D might be TRBD1 (6 bases). Looked up from germline, CDR1 is MNHNS and CDR2 is SASEGT. CDR3 length equals 17 residues. V lost 1 base to trimming and J lost 1 base, with 17 bases between them.

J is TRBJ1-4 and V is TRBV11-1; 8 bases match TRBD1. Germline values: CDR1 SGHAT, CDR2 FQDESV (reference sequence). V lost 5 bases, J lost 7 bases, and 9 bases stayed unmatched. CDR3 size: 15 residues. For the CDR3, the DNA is TGTGCCAGCAGCGACAACGGACAGGGAAGTGAAAAACTGTTTTTT. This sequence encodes CASSDNGQGSEKLFF.

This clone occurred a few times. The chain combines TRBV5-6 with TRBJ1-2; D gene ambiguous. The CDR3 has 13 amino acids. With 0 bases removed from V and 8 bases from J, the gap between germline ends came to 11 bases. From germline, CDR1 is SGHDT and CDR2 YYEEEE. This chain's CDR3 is CASSLAGGRGYTF. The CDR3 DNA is TGTGCCAGCAGCTTGGCCGGAGGTCGGGGCTACACCTTC.

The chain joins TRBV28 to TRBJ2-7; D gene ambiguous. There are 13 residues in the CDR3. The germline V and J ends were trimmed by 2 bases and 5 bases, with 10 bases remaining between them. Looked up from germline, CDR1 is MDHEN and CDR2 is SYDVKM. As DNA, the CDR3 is TGTGCCAGCAGTTTAGCCGGGTTCCACGAGCAGTACTTC. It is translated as CASSLAGFHEQYF.

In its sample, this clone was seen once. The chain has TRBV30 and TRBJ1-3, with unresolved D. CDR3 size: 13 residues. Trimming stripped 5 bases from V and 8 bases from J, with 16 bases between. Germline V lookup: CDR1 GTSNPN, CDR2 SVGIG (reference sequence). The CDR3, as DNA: TGTGCCTGGGGTTTCTCGGGGTCTGACACCATATATTTT. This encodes CAWGFSGSDTIYF.